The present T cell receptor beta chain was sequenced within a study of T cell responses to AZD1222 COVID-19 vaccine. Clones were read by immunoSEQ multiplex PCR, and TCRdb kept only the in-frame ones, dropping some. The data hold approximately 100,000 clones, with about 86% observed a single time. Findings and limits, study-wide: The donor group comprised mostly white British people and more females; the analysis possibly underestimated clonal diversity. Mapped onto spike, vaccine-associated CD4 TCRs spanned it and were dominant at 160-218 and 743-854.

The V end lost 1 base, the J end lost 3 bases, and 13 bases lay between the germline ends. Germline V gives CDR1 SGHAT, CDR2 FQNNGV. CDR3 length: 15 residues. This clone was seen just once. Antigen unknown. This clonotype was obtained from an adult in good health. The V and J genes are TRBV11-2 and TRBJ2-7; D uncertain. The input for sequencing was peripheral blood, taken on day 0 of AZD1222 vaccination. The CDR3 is CASSLVRRPLYEQYF. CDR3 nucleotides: TGTGCCAGCAGCTTAGTCAGACGTCCTCTCTACGAGCAGTACTTC.